Below are 24 T cell receptor beta chains sequenced from a single sample in a study of cytomegalovirus exposure and HLA in healthy donors. TCRdb keeps only in-frame clones here, not all; method: immunoSEQ multiplex PCR. The table has approximately 300,000 clones, 86% seen once. The material sequenced was PBMCs. The receptor set was obtained from a woman aged 18-29 years in good health and CMV-seronegative.

V and J are TRBV5-4 and TRBJ2-5; D might be TRBD2 (6 bases). The germline V gene has CDR1 SGHNT and CDR2 YYREEE (reference sequence). The CDR3 has 15 residues. The V and J ends lost 2 bases and 4 bases respectively, with 15 bases between them. The CDR3 here is CASSFDTRGGETQYF. CDR3 nucleotides: TGTGCCAGCAGCTTCGATACTCGGGGAGGAGAGACCCAGTACTTC.

Only one count was recorded for this clone. The chain is built from TRBV28 and TRBJ2-7; TRBD2 might be the D (5 bases). The ends were cut back, 2 bases at V and 7 bases at J, with 9 bases in the middle. CDR1 and CDR2 (germline): MDHEN, SYDVKM. The CDR3 contains 12 residues. CDR3 loop: CASSLEGDEQYF. As DNA, the CDR3 is TGTGCCAGCAGTTTAGAGGGAGATGAGCAGTACTTC.

This chain uses TRBV5-8 with TRBJ1-2; D possibly corresponds to TRBD1 (5 bases). Germline CDR1 SGHTS, CDR2 YDEGEE. The ends were cut back, 5 bases at V and 7 bases at J, with 15 bases in the middle. This CDR3 spans 13 amino acids. The CDR3 coding sequence is TGTGCCAGCAGAGCGTCAGGGATTCGTGGCTACACCTTC. This sequence encodes CASRASGIRGYTF.

V is TRBV6-6 and J is TRBJ1-2, with D possibly TRBD1 on 5 matching bases. Trimming removed 6 bases from V and 6 bases from J, with 20 bases in between. CDR1 is MNHNY, CDR2 SVGAGI, per germline (reference sequence). The length of the CDR3 is 15 residues. The CDR3 DNA is TGTGCCAGCAGCCGGGGGAGTGGGTTTGAGGATGGCTACACCTTC. It encodes CASSRGSGFEDGYTF.

This clone was seen more than once but under ten times. The V and J genes are TRBV4-1 and TRBJ2-5; 9 bases align to TRBD2. The germline V gene encodes CDR1 MGHRA and CDR2 YSYEKL. This CDR3 has 15 residues. Trimming removed 5 bases from V and 0 bases from J; junction bases left unmatched: 4. The CDR3 nucleotides are TGCGCCAGCAGCTTTGCGGGAGGGAACCAAGAGACCCAGTACTTC. Its translation is CASSFAGGNQETQYF.

DNA for the CDR3: TGTGCCAGCAGCCCCGGGACAGGACATCAGCCCCAGCATTTT. Its protein is CASSPGTGHQPQHF. The chain combines TRBV11-2 with TRBJ1-5; 8 positions agree with TRBD1. The germline CDR1 and CDR2 sequences are SGHAT and FQNNGV. This CDR3 region has 14 residues. V gave up 5 bases and J gave up 5 bases; unmatched junction bases: 5.

This chain uses TRBV9 with TRBJ2-3, with TRBD1 matching over 7 bases. The V segment lost 6 bases and the J segment 0 bases; nucleotides outside the gene matches: 10. The CDR3 length is 16 residues. Germline lookup yields CDR1 SGDLS and CDR2 YYNGEE. CDR3: CASTTQGQLSTDTQYF. The CDR3 DNA sequence: TGTGCCAGCACTACCCAGGGACAGCTGAGCACAGATACGCAGTATTTT. The whole variable domain, filled in from reference TRBV9 and TRBJ2-3, reads DSGVTQTPKHLITATGQRVTLRCSPRSGDLSVYWYQQSLDQGLQFLIQYYNGEERAKGNILERFSAQQFPDLHSELNLSSLELGDSALYFCASTTQGQLSTDTQYFGPGTRLTVL.

CDR3 sequence reads: CAWSGGSYGYTF. Here the CDR3 DNA reads TGTGCCTGGAGTGGAGGTTCCTATGGCTACACCTTC. The chain carries TRBV30 and TRBJ1-2; no clear D. Germline CDR1 and CDR2: GTSNPN and SVGIG (reference sequence). The CDR3 covers 12 residues. Trimming left V 1 base short and J 4 bases short, with 7 bases between.

The chain recombines TRBV18 with TRBJ2-1; unclear D gene. V shed 0 bases and J shed 8 bases, with 8 bases lying between them. Germline CDR1 reads KGHSH; CDR2 reads LQKENI. The CDR3 sequence is 13 residues long. The CDR3 DNA sequence: TGTGCCAGCTCACCACCGGGTGAGGATGAGCAGTTCTTC. Its protein is CASSPPGEDEQFF.

The chain couples TRBV27 to TRBJ1-2, with a tentative D call TRBD1 (5 bases). The CDR3 sequence is 15 residues long. Trimming removed 8 bases from V and 2 bases from J, with 18 bases in between. Germline V gives CDR1 MNHEY, CDR2 SMNVEV (reference sequence). CDR3 in amino acids: CASGRGISLNYGYTF. DNA for the CDR3: TGTGCCAGCGGCCGGGGGATTTCCCTGAACTATGGCTACACCTTC.

The rearrangement uses TRBV5-4 and TRBJ1-4; 7 positions agree with TRBD1. The V gene end was trimmed by 4 bases and the J gene end by 12 bases; junction bases not matched to a gene: 9. The germline V gene has CDR1 SGHNT and CDR2 YYREEE (reference sequence). The CDR3 is 13 amino acids. The CDR3: CASSKTGQPQLFF. The CDR3 bases are TGTGCCAGCAGCAAGACGGGACAGCCCCAACTGTTTTTT.

The rearrangement uses TRBV20-1 and TRBJ2-3; D unresolved. The CDR3 extends over 11 amino acids. Germline values: CDR1 DFQATT, CDR2 SNEGSKA (reference sequence). Trimming took off 6 bases at V and 7 bases at J, with 11 bases between the two ends. CDR3 residues: CSAPSSNTQYF. The CDR3 coding sequence is TGCAGTGCCCCCAGTTCGAATACGCAGTATTTT.

The gene calls are TRBV6-5 and TRBJ2-3, with D perhaps matching TRBD2 (6 bases). This CDR3 comprises 16 residues. Trimming took off 0 bases at V and 1 base at J, with 11 bases between the two ends. Germline V gene sequence: CDR1 MNHEY, CDR2 SVGAGI. The CDR3 DNA sequence: TGTGCCAGCAGTTACTCGGGAGGCACACGCACAGATACGCAGTATTTT. It is translated as CASSYSGGTRTDTQYF.

CDR3 DNA: TGTGCTAGTGCCGCCCCGGGGGGGGGCACAGATACGCAGTATTTT. Encoded protein: CASAAPGGGTDTQYF. The chain is built from TRBV12-5 and TRBJ2-3, with 8 bases that match TRBD2. The CDR3 has 15 amino acids. With V trimmed by 7 bases and J by 1 base, 7 bases remained unmatched. In germline, CDR1 is LGHNT, CDR2 FRNRAP.

The V gene is TRBV28, the J gene TRBJ1-5; D remains ambiguous. This CDR3 is 12 amino acids long. Germline lookup yields CDR1 MDHEN and CDR2 SYDVKM. Trimming took 7 bases from V and 3 from J, leaving 7 bases between them. The CDR3 DNA is TGTGCCAGCAACGGGGACAATCAGCCCCAGCATTTT. Translation: CASNGDNQPQHF. The whole variable domain, remainder taken from reference TRBV28 and TRBJ1-5, is DVKVTQSSRYLVKRTGEKVFLECVQDMDHENMFWYRQDPGLGLRLIYFSYDVKMKEKGDIPEGYSVSREKKERFSLILESASTNQTSMYLCASNGDNQPQHFGDGTRLSIL.

The chain links TRBV4-3 to TRBJ1-2; D is uncertain. Per the germline V gene, CDR1 is LGHNA and CDR2 is YSLEER. Trimming stripped 0 bases from V and 0 bases from J, with 5 bases between. The CDR3 contains 14 residues. In DNA form, the CDR3 reads TGCGCCAGCAGCCAAGACCCAGCTAACTATGGCTACACCTTC. It translates to CASSQDPANYGYTF.

CDR3 in DNA: TGTGCCAGCAGCCGGGGCCTGACAGGGGGCCCTCGTGCGGAGGGCTACACCTTC. It codes for CASSRGLTGGPRAEGYTF. The V gene is TRBV5-4, the J gene TRBJ1-2; 10 bases align to TRBD1. The germline CDR1 and CDR2 sequences are SGHNT and YYREEE (reference sequence). Trimming cost V 4 bases and J 8 bases; bases outside gene matches: 20. This CDR3 comprises 18 residues.

This clone has more than one count but fewer than ten. Other nucleotide sequences from this sample produce the same CDR3. The rearrangement joins TRBV9 to TRBJ2-7; no clear D gene. Germline CDR1 and CDR2: SGDLS and YYNGEE. This CDR3 contains 15 residues. V lost 0 bases and J 3 bases, leaving 13 bases between the germline ends. The CDR3: CASSVGFSVLYEQYF. For the CDR3, the DNA is TGTGCCAGCAGCGTAGGGTTTTCGGTCCTCTACGAGCAGTACTTC. The variable domain in full, with the rest retrieved from reference TRBV9 and TRBJ2-7, is DSGVTQTPKHLITATGQRVTLRCSPRSGDLSVYWYQQSLDQGLQFLIQYYNGEERAKGNILERFSAQQFPDLHSELNLSSLELGDSALYFCASSVGFSVLYEQYFGPGTRLTVT.

This chain connects TRBV9 to TRBJ2-7; 9 bases are shared with TRBD2. Germline CDR1 reads SGDLS; CDR2 reads YYNGEE. CDR3 length: 15 residues. The ends lost 3 bases at V and 3 bases at J; junction bases unmatched: 7. The CDR3 bases are TGTGCCAGCAGCGCTGCGGGAGGGGGGATCTACGAGCAGTACTTC. Its translation: CASSAAGGGIYEQYF.

This clone has just a few counts. The CDR3 nucleotides are TGTGCCAGCAGTGAACGGGGGGTTAAAACTGAAGCTTTCTTT. It translates to CASSERGVKTEAFF. The chain employs TRBV6-1 and TRBJ1-1; D may be TRBD1 (5 bases). V lost 2 bases and J lost 5, with 12 bases in between. The CDR3 consists of 14 residues. CDR1 MNHNS and CDR2 SASEGT come from the germline V gene.

This clone appeared once. The chain has TRBV5-4 and TRBJ1-4; 8 bases match TRBD1. The germline gives CDR1 SGHNT, CDR2 YYREEE (reference sequence). The V and J ends lost 4 bases and 8 bases, in that order; junction bases with no gene match: 7. The CDR3 contains 14 residues. Here the CDR3 DNA reads TGTGCCAGCAGCACGGACAGGGTCAGCGAAAAACTGTTTTTT. Amino acid sequence: CASSTDRVSEKLFF.

The rearrangement uses TRBV15 and TRBJ2-7; perhaps TRBD1 as D (6 bases). Looked up from germline, CDR1 is LNHNV and CDR2 is YYDKDF (reference sequence). This CDR3 comprises 12 residues. V was pared by 6 bases and J by 7 bases, with 13 bases between. DNA for the CDR3: TGTGCCACCAGGGAAGGGACATTTGAGCAGTACTTC. Translated, it gives CATREGTFEQYF.

This chain uses TRBV7-2 with TRBJ1-2; weak D call: TRBD1 (6 bases). Germline V gene sequence: CDR1 SGHTA, CDR2 FQGNSA. This CDR3 contains 13 residues. V lost 3 bases to trimming and J lost 10 bases, with 15 bases between them. CDR3 in amino acids: CASSFGDRFDYTF. DNA of the CDR3: TGTGCCAGCAGCTTTGGAGACAGGTTTGACTACACCTTC.

The V and J genes are TRBV11-2 and TRBJ2-7, with D possibly being TRBD2 (6 bases). Germline V lookup: CDR1 SGHAT, CDR2 FQNNGV. The CDR3 loop spans 17 amino acids. Deletions cut 1 base from V and 3 bases from J, with 19 bases between. The CDR3 sequence is CASSLGSAVQGGYEQYF. CDR3 nucleotides: TGTGCCAGCAGCTTAGGCTCGGCTGTGCAGGGAGGCTACGAGCAGTACTTC. The full variable domain, in which reference TRBV11-2 and TRBJ2-7 provide the parts outside the CDR3, is EAGVAQSPRYKIIEKRQSVAFWCNPISGHATLYWYQQILGQGPKLLIQFQNNGVVDDSQLPKDRFSAERLKGVDSTLKIQPAKLEDSAVYLCASSLGSAVQGGYEQYFGPGTRLTVT.